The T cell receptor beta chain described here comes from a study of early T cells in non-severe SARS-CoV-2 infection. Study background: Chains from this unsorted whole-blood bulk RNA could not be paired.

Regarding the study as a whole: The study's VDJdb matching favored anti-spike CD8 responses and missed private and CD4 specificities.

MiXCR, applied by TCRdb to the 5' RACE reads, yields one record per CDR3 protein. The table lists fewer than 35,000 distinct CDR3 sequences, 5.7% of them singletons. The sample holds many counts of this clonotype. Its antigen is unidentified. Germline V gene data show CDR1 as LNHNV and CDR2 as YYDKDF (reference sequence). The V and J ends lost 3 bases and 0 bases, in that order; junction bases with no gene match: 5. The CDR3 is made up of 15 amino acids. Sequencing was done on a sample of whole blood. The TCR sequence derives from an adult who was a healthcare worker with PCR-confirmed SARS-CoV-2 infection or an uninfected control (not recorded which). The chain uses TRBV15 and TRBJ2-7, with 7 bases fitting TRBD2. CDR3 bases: TGTGCCACCAGCAGGTTTGCGGGAGTCTCCTACGAGCAGTACTTC. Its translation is CATSRFAGVSYEQYF.